This T cell receptor (beta chain) was observed in a study of cytomegalovirus exposure and HLA in healthy donors. This CDR3 has 16 amino acids. V dropped 2 bases and J dropped 2 bases, with 12 bases sitting between them. Per the germline V gene, CDR1 is MNHEY and CDR2 is SVGAGI. Study-wide findings and caveats: Exclusion applied to some V segments, including TRBV6-2 and TRBV6-3, as they were indistinguishable.

Note on this clone: Its matching antigen is unknown.

PCR primers comprised 60 Vbeta and 13 Jbeta primers. Method: immunoSEQ multiplex PCR; TCRdb's copy keeps in-frame clones and lacks some. Here the sample spans fewer than 150,000 clones, 75% to 80% being singletons. This receptor was taken from a woman in her 50s in good health and CMV-seronegative. Sequencing used PBMCs. The J gene is TRBJ2-2, the V gene TRBV6-5; the D gene is possibly TRBD2 (5 bases). DNA for the CDR3: TGTGCCAGCAGTTACACGAGGGCTTACAACACCGGGGAGCTGTTTTTT. Amino acids: CASSYTRAYNTGELFF.